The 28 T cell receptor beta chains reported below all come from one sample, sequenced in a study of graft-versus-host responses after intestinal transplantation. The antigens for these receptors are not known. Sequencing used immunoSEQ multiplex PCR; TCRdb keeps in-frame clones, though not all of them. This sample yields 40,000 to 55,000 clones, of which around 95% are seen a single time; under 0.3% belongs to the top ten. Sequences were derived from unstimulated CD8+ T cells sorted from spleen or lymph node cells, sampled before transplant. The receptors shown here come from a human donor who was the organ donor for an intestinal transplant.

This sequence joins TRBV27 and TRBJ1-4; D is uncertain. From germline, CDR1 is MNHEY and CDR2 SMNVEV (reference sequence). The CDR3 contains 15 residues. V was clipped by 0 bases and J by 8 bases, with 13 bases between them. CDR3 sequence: CASSLSGSEGEKLFF. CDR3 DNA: TGTGCCAGCAGTTTATCCGGGTCAGAAGGGGAAAAACTGTTTTTT.

The CDR3 nucleotides read TGTGCCAGCAGCCCTCATTACAATCAGCCCCAGCATTTT. Amino acid sequence: CASSPHYNQPQHF. This chain links TRBV11-2 with TRBJ1-5; D gene uncertain. Germline V gives CDR1 SGHAT, CDR2 FQNNGV. Trimming left V 5 bases short and J 3 bases short, with 8 bases between. This CDR3 region has 13 residues.

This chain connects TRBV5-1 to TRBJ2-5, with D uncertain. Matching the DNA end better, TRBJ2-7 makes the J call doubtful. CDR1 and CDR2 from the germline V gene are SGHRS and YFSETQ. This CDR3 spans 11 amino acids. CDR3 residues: CASSLAHEQYF. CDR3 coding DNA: TGCGCCAGCAGCTTGGCCCACGAGCAGTACTTC.

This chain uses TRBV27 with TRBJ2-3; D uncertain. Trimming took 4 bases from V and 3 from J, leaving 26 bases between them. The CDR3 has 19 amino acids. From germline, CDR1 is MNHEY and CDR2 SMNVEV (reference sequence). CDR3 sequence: CASSSFAVLGLARTDTQYF. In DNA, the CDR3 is TGTGCCAGCAGTTCCTTTGCGGTTTTGGGGTTAGCTCGTACAGATACGCAGTATTTT.

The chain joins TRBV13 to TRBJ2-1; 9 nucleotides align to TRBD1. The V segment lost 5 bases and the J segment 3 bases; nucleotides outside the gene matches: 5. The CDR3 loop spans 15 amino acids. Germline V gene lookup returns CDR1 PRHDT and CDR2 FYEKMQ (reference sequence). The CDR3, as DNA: TGTGCCAGCAGCCGCCGGGGACAGGGCTACAATGAGCAGTTCTTC. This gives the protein CASSRRGQGYNEQFF.

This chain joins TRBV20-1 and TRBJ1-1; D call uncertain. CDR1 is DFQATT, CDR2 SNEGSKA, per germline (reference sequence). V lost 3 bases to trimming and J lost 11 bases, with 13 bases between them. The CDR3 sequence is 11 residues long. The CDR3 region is CSASLFLMAFF. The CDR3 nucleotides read TGCAGTGCTAGCCTATTTCTCATGGCTTTCTTT.

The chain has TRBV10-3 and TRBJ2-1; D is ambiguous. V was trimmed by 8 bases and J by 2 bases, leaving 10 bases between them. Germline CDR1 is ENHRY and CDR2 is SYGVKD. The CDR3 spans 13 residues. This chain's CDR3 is CAIGDTTYNEQFF. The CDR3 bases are TGTGCCATCGGAGACACGACCTACAATGAGCAGTTCTTC.

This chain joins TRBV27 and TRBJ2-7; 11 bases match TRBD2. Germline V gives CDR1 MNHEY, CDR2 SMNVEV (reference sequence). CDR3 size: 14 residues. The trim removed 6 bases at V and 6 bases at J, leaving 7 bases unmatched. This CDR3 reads CASRTSGDSSEQYF. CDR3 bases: TGTGCCAGCAGGACTAGCGGGGACTCTAGCGAGCAGTACTTC.

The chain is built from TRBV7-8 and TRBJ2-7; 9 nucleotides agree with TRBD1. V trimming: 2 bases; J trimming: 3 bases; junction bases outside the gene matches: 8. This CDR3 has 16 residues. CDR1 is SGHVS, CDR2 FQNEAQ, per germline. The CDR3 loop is CASSLSAGTGNYEQYF. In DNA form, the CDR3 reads TGTGCCAGCAGCTTATCGGCCGGGACAGGGAACTACGAGCAGTACTTC. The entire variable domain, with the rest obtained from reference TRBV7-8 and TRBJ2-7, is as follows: GAGVSQSPRYKVAKRGQDVALRCDPISGHVSLFWYQQALGQGPEFLTYFQNEAQLDKSGLPSDRFFAERPEGSVSTLKIQRTQQEDSAVYLCASSLSAGTGNYEQYFGPGTRLTVT.

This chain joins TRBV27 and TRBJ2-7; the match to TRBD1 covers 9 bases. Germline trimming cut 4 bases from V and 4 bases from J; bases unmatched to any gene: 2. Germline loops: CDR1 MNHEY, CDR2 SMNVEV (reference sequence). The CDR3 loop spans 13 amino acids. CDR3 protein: CASSSGTGYEQYF. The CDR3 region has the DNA TGTGCCAGCAGTTCTGGGACAGGGTACGAGCAGTACTTC.

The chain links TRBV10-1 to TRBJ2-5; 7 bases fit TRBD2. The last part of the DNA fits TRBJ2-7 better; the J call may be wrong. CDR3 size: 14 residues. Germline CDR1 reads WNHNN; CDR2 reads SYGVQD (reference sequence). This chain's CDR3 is CASGPGLSSYEQYF. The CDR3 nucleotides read TGCGCCAGCGGGCCGGGACTAAGCTCCTACGAGCAGTACTTC.

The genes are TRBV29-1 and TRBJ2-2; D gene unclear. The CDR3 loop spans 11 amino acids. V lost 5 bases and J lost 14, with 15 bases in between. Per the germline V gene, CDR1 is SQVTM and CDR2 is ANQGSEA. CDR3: CSVRLYDVLFF. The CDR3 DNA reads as TGCAGCGTTAGACTGTACGATGTCCTGTTTTTT.

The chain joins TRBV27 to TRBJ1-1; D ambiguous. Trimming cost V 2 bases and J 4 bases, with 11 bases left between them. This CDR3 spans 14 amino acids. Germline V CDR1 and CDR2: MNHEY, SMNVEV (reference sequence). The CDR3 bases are TGTGCCAGCAGTTTACAGGTCATGAGCACTGAAGCTTTCTTT. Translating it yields CASSLQVMSTEAFF.

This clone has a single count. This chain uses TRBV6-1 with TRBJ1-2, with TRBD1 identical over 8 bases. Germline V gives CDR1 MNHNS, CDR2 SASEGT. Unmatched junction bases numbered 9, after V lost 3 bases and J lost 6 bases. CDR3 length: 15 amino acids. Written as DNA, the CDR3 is TGTGCCAGCAGTGAGACCTTGACAGGGGCCCATGGCTACACCTTC. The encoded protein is CASSETLTGAHGYTF.

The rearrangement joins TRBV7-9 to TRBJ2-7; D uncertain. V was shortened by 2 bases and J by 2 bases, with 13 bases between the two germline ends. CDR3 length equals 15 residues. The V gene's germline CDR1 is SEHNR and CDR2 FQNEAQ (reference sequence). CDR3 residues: CASSLTLVAPYEQYF. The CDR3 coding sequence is TGTGCCAGCAGCTTAACCCTCGTGGCACCCTACGAGCAGTACTTC. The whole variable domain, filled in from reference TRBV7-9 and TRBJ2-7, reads DTGVSQNPRHKITKRGQNVTFRCDPISEHNRLYWYRQTLGQGPEFLTYFQNEAQLEKSRLLSDRFSAERPKGSFSTLEIQRTEQGDSAMYLCASSLTLVAPYEQYFGPGTRLTVT.

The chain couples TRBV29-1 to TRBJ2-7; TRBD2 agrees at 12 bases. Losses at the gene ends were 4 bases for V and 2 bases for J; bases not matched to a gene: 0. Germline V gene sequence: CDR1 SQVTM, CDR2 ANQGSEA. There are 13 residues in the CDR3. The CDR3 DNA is TGCAGCGTTGGGACTAGCGGGGCCTACGAGCAGTACTTC. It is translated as CSVGTSGAYEQYF.

For the CDR3, the DNA is TGTGCCAGCAGCGTAGCTAGCAATGAGCAGTTCTTC. Amino acid sequence: CASSVASNEQFF. This chain uses TRBV9 with TRBJ2-1, with unresolved D. The CDR3 extends over 12 amino acids. Trimming stripped 0 bases from V and 6 bases from J, with 4 bases between. CDR1 and CDR2 (germline): SGDLS, YYNGEE.

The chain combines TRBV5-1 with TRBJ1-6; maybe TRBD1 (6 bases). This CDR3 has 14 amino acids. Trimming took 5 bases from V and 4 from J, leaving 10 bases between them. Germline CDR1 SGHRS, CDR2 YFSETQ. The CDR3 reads CASRAGQYNSPLHF. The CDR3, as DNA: TGCGCCAGCAGGGCAGGACAGTATAATTCACCCCTCCACTTT.

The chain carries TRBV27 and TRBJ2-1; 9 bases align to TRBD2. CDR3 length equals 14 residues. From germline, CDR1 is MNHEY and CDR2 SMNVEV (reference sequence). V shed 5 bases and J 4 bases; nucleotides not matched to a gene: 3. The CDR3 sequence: CASSMSGGYNEQFF. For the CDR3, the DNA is TGTGCCAGCAGTATGAGCGGGGGGTACAATGAGCAGTTCTTC.

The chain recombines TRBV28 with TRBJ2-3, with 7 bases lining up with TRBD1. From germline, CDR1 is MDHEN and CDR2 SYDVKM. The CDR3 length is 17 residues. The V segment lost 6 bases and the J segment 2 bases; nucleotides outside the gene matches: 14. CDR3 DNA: TGTGCCAGCAGCACCTCCCATGAGGGGGCCCACACAGATACGCAGTATTTT. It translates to CASSTSHEGAHTDTQYF.

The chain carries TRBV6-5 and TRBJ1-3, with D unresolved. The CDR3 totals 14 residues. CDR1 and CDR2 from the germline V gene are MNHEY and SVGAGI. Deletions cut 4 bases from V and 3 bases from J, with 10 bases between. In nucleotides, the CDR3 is TGTGCCAGCAGTTCCCAGGTCTTTGGAAACACCATATATTTT. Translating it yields CASSSQVFGNTIYF.

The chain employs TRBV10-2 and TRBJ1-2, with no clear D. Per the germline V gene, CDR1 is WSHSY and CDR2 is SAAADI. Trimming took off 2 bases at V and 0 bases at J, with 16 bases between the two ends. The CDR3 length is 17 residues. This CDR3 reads CASSESEDGISNYGYTF. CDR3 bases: TGCGCCAGCAGTGAGAGCGAGGACGGAATCTCTAACTATGGCTACACCTTC.

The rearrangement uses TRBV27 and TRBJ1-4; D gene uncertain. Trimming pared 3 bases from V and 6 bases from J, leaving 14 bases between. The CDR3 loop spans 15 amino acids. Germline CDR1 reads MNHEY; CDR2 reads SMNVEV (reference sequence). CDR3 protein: CASSFDGPGDEKLFF. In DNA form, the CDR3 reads TGTGCCAGCAGTTTCGACGGGCCGGGTGATGAAAAACTGTTTTTT.

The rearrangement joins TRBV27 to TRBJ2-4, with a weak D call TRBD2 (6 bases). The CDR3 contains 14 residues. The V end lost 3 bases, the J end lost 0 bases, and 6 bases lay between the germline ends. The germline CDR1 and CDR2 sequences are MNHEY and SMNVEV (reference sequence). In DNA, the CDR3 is TGTGCCAGCAGTTTGGGACTAGCCAAAAACATTCAGTACTTC. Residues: CASSLGLAKNIQYF.

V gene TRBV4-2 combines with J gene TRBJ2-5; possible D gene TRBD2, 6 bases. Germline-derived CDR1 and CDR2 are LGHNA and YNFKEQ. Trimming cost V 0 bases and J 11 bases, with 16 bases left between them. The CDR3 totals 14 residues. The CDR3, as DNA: TGTGCCAGCAGCCAAGATATGGGGAGGAGTGAGCAGTACTTC. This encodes CASSQDMGRSEQYF.

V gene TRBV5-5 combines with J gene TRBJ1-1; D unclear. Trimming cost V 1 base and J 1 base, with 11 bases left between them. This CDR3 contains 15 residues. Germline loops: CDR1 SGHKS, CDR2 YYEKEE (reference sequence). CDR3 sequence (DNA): TGTGCCAGCAGCTTGTCTCGGATCTCGAACACTGAAGCTTTCTTT. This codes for CASSLSRISNTEAFF. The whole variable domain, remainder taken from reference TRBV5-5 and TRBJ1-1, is DAGVTQSPTHLIKTRGQQVTLRCSPISGHKSVSWYQQVLGQGPQFIFQYYEKEERGRGNFPDRFSARQFPNYSSELNVNALLLGDSALYLCASSLSRISNTEAFFGQGTRLTVV.

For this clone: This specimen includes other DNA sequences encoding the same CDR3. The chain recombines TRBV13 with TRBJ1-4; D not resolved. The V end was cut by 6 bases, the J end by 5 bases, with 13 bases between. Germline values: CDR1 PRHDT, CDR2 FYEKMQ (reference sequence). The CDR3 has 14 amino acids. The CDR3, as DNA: TGTGCCAGCAGTCCCCGAAGCGAGAATGAAAAACTGTTTTTT. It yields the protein CASSPRSENEKLFF. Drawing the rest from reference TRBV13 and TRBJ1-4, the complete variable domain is AAGVIQSPRHLIKEKRETATLKCYPIPRHDTVYWYQQGPGQDPQFLISFYEKMQSDKGSIPDRFSAQQFSDYHSELNMSSLELGDSALYFCASSPRSENEKLFFGSGTQLSVL.

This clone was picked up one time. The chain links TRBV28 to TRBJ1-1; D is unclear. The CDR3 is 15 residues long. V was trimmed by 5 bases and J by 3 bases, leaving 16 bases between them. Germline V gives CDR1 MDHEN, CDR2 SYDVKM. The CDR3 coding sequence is TGTGCCAGCAGTGAGCCAGGTCAACGGGACACTGAAGCTTTCTTT. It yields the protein CASSEPGQRDTEAFF.